Each of the 30 T cell receptor beta chains below was sequenced from the same sample in a study of cytomegalovirus exposure and HLA in healthy donors. Generated by immunoSEQ multiplex PCR, the TCRdb table keeps only in-frame clones and is missing some. The table has about 200,000 clones, more than 75% seen once; the top ten hold 2% to 2.5%. Sample: PBMCs. The receptors were sampled from a woman aged 18-29 years in good health and CMV-seropositive.

This clone was found once. V gene TRBV5-1 combines with J gene TRBJ1-2, with 10 bases fitting TRBD1. V lost 2 bases, J lost 6 bases, and 10 bases stayed unmatched. The CDR3 is made up of 16 amino acids. Germline lookup yields CDR1 SGHRS and CDR2 YFSETQ. CDR3 loop: CASSFLTGTGDHGYTF. The CDR3 DNA reads TGCGCCAGCAGCTTTCTTACGGGGACAGGGGATCATGGCTACACCTTC.

This clone was seen more than once but under ten times. The chain employs TRBV6-1 and TRBJ1-5; D unclear. Germline CDR1 reads MNHNS; CDR2 reads SASEGT. V lost 0 bases and J 7 bases, leaving 4 bases between the germline ends. The CDR3 contains 12 residues. CDR3 bases: TGTGCCAGCAGTGAAGCAGCCCAGCCCCAGCATTTT. This codes for CASSEAAQPQHF.

The chain joins TRBV27 to TRBJ2-7, with 7 bases matching TRBD2. The V segment lost 7 bases and the J segment 0 bases; nucleotides outside the gene matches: 9. Looked up from germline, CDR1 is MNHEY and CDR2 is SMNVEV (reference sequence). There are 15 residues in the CDR3. Written as DNA, the CDR3 is TGTGCCAGCAAACCTAGCGGACCAACCTCCTACGAGCAGTACTTC. As protein: CASKPSGPTSYEQYF.

The rearrangement uses TRBV7-3 and TRBJ1-1; 7 positions match TRBD1. The ends lost 5 bases at V and 2 bases at J; junction bases unmatched: 5. CDR1 and CDR2 (germline): SGHTA, FQGTGA. This CDR3 is 14 amino acids long. The CDR3 reads CASSQGQANTEAFF. Written as DNA, the CDR3 is TGTGCCAGCAGCCAAGGACAGGCCAACACTGAAGCTTTCTTT.

The CDR3 region is CASSRTGGHEQYF. Here the CDR3 DNA reads TGTGCCAGCAGTCGGACAGGGGGCCACGAGCAGTACTTC. The rearrangement links TRBV6-5 to TRBJ2-7; TRBD1 aligns across 11 bases. Germline trimming cut 5 bases from V and 5 bases from J; bases unmatched to any gene: 2. Germline CDR1 and CDR2: MNHEY and SVGAGI. This CDR3 spans 13 amino acids.

The rearrangement joins TRBV28 to TRBJ1-2, with 7 bases matching TRBD1. The CDR3 consists of 13 residues. V shed 6 bases, J shed 8 bases, and the junction held 9 bases outside the gene matches. Per the germline V gene, CDR1 is MDHEN and CDR2 is SYDVKM. In nucleotides, the CDR3 is TGTGCCAGCAGCGAGAGGGGGCTAGGGGGCTACACCTTC. Translation gives CASSERGLGGYTF.

The V and J genes are TRBV10-3 and TRBJ1-5; 10 bases are shared with TRBD1. The trim removed 3 bases at V and 7 bases at J, leaving 3 bases unmatched. The germline V gene encodes CDR1 ENHRY and CDR2 SYGVKD. The CDR3 has 14 residues. CDR3 coding DNA: TGTGCCATCAGTGATGGGACAGGGGTCCAGCCCCAGCATTTT. Protein: CAISDGTGVQPQHF.

The gene calls are TRBV19 and TRBJ1-2; 8 nucleotides match TRBD1. J was trimmed by 5 bases and V by 3 bases; bases with no gene match: 8. The CDR3 totals 15 residues. Germline assignment: CDR1 LNHDA and CDR2 SQIVND (reference sequence). The CDR3 loop reads CASSIGGQGPYGYTF. For the CDR3, the DNA is TGTGCCAGTAGTATCGGAGGACAGGGCCCATATGGCTACACCTTC. The whole variable domain, remainder taken from reference TRBV19 and TRBJ1-2, is DGGITQSPKYLFRKEGQNVTLSCEQNLNHDAMYWYRQDPGQGLRLIYYSQIVNDFQKGDIAEGYSVSREKKESFPLTVTSAQKNPTAFYLCASSIGGQGPYGYTFGSGTRLTVV.

In DNA, the CDR3 is TGTGCCAGCACCCTGACTAGCGGTAATCTCCTACACGAGCAGTACTTC. Its protein product is CASTLTSGNLLHEQYF. The chain joins TRBV28 to TRBJ2-7, with 9 nucleotides matching TRBD2. From germline, CDR1 is MDHEN and CDR2 SYDVKM. Trimming cost V 7 bases and J 5 bases; bases outside gene matches: 15. This CDR3 region has 16 residues.

This chain connects TRBV5-4 to TRBJ1-5; weak D call: TRBD1 (6 bases). Germline V gives CDR1 SGHNT, CDR2 YYREEE (reference sequence). Trimming removed 4 bases from V and 0 bases from J, with 14 bases in between. The CDR3 covers 16 residues. In DNA form, the CDR3 reads TGTGCCAGCAGCGAAGGGACACCAAGTAGCAATCAGCCCCAGCATTTT. Translation: CASSEGTPSSNQPQHF.

V gene TRBV5-1 combines with J gene TRBJ2-5; possibly TRBD1 for D (6 bases). The germline V gene encodes CDR1 SGHRS and CDR2 YFSETQ. The V gene lost 4 bases and the J gene lost 4 bases, with 11 bases spanning the gap. The CDR3 loop spans 13 amino acids. The CDR3 bases are TGCGCCAGCAGCAGAGAAGGGGGAGAGACCCAGTACTTC. Amino acid sequence: CASSREGGETQYF.

The rearrangement joins TRBV30 to TRBJ1-2, with D hard to call. Trimming shortened V by 4 bases and J by 6 bases, and 15 bases separated the two germline ends. Germline V CDR1 and CDR2: GTSNPN, SVGIG (reference sequence). This CDR3 region has 13 residues. The CDR3 spells CAWIYRRSDGYTF. The CDR3 DNA is TGTGCCTGGATTTATAGAAGAAGCGATGGCTACACCTTC.

This clone was detected only once. This CDR3 reads CASSLALADSYEQYF. CDR3 bases: TGCGCCAGCAGCTTAGCACTAGCGGACTCCTACGAGCAGTACTTC. The chain joins TRBV5-1 to TRBJ2-7, with 8 bases matching TRBD2. The CDR3 loop spans 15 amino acids. Germline CDR1 SGHRS, CDR2 YFSETQ. V lost 2 bases to trimming and J lost 0 bases; unmatched junction nucleotides: 4. The full variable domain, rest sourced from reference TRBV5-1 and TRBJ2-7, is KAGVTQTPRYLIKTRGQQVTLSCSPISGHRSVSWYQQTPGQGLQFLFEYFSETQRNKGNFPGRFSGRQFSNSRSEMNVSTLELGDSALYLCASSLALADSYEQYFGPGTRLTVT.

Notes on this clone: In the same sample, other DNA sequences code for this CDR3. The rearrangement joins TRBV27 to TRBJ1-5; 7 nucleotides align to TRBD1. This CDR3 contains 15 residues. J gave up 2 bases and V 2 bases, and 3 bases lay outside the gene matches. Germline CDR1 reads MNHEY; CDR2 reads SMNVEV (reference sequence). The CDR3 region is CASSLNRGGNQPQHF. The CDR3 nucleotides read TGTGCCAGCAGTTTAAACAGGGGAGGCAATCAGCCCCAGCATTTT.

This chain links TRBV28 with TRBJ1-2; D gene unclear. The ends were cut back, 7 bases at V and 4 bases at J, with 13 bases in the middle. This CDR3 spans 13 amino acids. CDR1 and CDR2 from the germline V gene are MDHEN and SYDVKM. Written as DNA, the CDR3 is TGTGCCAGCACTGCCGGCAGGCCCTATGGCTACACCTTC. Its protein product is CASTAGRPYGYTF.

V is TRBV5-4 and J is TRBJ1-1, with D perhaps TRBD1 (6 bases). Germline V CDR1 and CDR2: SGHNT, YYREEE (reference sequence). The CDR3 is made up of 12 amino acids. Trimming cost V 3 bases and J 5 bases, with 8 bases left between them. The CDR3: CASSSGVTEAFF. The CDR3, as DNA: TGTGCCAGCAGCTCAGGGGTGACTGAAGCTTTCTTT.

The gene calls are TRBV25-1 and TRBJ2-1; D might be TRBD2 (5 bases). The CDR3 is 18 amino acids. Germline values: CDR1 MGHDK, CDR2 SYGVNS. With 3 bases removed from V and 7 bases from J, the gap between germline ends came to 25 bases. DNA of the CDR3: TGTGCCAGCAGTGAGTTGTTTTTAATAGCAGGAGGTATGAATGAGCAGTTCTTC. It specifies CASSELFLIAGGMNEQFF.

This chain connects TRBV30 to TRBJ1-4; TRBD1 matches 7 bases. V lost 1 base and J lost 5; bases outside the gene matches: 4. Germline V lookup: CDR1 GTSNPN, CDR2 SVGIG (reference sequence). The CDR3 is 14 residues long. The CDR3 DNA reads TGTGCCTGGAGTGCGGGACAGAAAAATGAAAAACTGTTTTTT. It is translated as CAWSAGQKNEKLFF.

The chain employs TRBV5-4 and TRBJ2-6; maybe TRBD1 (5 bases). Trimming left V 3 bases short and J 2 bases short, with 9 bases between. The CDR3 has 15 residues. From germline, CDR1 is SGHNT and CDR2 YYREEE (reference sequence). DNA of the CDR3: TGTGCCAGCAGCTCAGGGATCCCTGGGGCCAACGTCCTGACTTTC. Translating gives CASSSGIPGANVLTF.

The chain is built from TRBV27 and TRBJ1-4, with D possibly TRBD1 on 5 matching bases. In germline, CDR1 is MNHEY, CDR2 SMNVEV (reference sequence). The CDR3 contains 13 residues. Trimming stripped 1 base from V and 12 bases from J, with 12 bases between. The CDR3 DNA reads TGTGCCAGCAGTTTATACCCATGGGGGGAACTGTTTTTT. This encodes CASSLYPWGELFF.

This chain links TRBV30 with TRBJ2-6, with D possibly being TRBD2 (6 bases). Trimming took 3 bases from V and 4 from J, leaving 10 bases between them. Germline CDR1 reads GTSNPN; CDR2 reads SVGIG (reference sequence). The length of the CDR3 is 14 residues. The CDR3 loop is CAWRLAGGANVLTF. CDR3 DNA sequence: TGTGCCTGGAGACTCGCGGGGGGGGCCAACGTCCTGACTTTC.

To note about this clone: Other DNA sequences in this specimen translate into the identical CDR3. The J gene is TRBJ1-1, the V gene TRBV9; D is perhaps TRBD1 (5 bases). CDR3 size: 13 residues. Between the trimmed V and J ends, which lost 1 base and 2 bases, there was a span of 6 bases. Germline V CDR1 and CDR2: SGDLS, YYNGEE. The CDR3 loop is CASSVRGNTEAFF. CDR3 nucleotides: TGTGCCAGCAGCGTAAGGGGTAACACTGAAGCTTTCTTT.

This chain uses TRBV27 with TRBJ1-2; a weak D match, TRBD1 (5 bases). This CDR3 contains 19 residues. Trimming removed 0 bases at V and 5 bases at J, with 25 bases between. The germline gives CDR1 MNHEY, CDR2 SMNVEV (reference sequence). The chain's CDR3 is CASSLSGLTGSLKGYGYTF. In nucleotides, the CDR3 is TGTGCCAGCAGTTTATCGGGTTTAACAGGAAGTCTGAAGGGTTATGGCTACACCTTC.

The chain combines TRBV4-2 with TRBJ2-2; D not resolved. V lost 0 bases to trimming and J lost 1 base, with 6 bases between them. The CDR3 spans 15 residues. CDR1 and CDR2 (germline): LGHNA, YNFKEQ. This chain's CDR3 is CASSQERVNTGELFF. In DNA, the CDR3 is TGTGCCAGCAGCCAAGAAAGAGTGAACACCGGGGAGCTGTTTTTT.

The chain joins TRBV9 to TRBJ2-7; 10 positions match TRBD2. V trimming: 0 bases; J trimming: 3 bases; junction bases outside the gene matches: 12. Germline V gene sequence: CDR1 SGDLS, CDR2 YYNGEE. The CDR3 has 18 residues. The CDR3 bases are TGTGCCAGCAGCGTAGGAGGGACCGGGACTAGCGATTTCTACGAGCAGTACTTC. It is translated as CASSVGGTGTSDFYEQYF.

The chain has TRBV4-2 and TRBJ2-7; 8 bases line up with TRBD1. Germline V gives CDR1 LGHNA, CDR2 YNFKEQ. The CDR3 extends over 18 amino acids. The junction had 13 bases not matched to a gene; V was cut back by 0 bases and J by 3 bases. The CDR3 coding sequence is TGTGCCAGCAGCCAAGACCTCCGCTCCGGGACAGGTGACTACGAGCAGTACTTC. Protein sequence: CASSQDLRSGTGDYEQYF.

The chain joins TRBV27 to TRBJ2-2; a possible D gene is TRBD1 (5 bases). The CDR3 runs to 14 residues. Per germline, CDR1 MNHEY and CDR2 SMNVEV (reference sequence). Trimming pared 7 bases from V and 3 bases from J, leaving 12 bases between. The CDR3 is CASTPAGYTGELFF. The CDR3 DNA follows: TGTGCCAGCACCCCGGCAGGGTACACCGGGGAGCTGTTTTTT.

The sample holds a few counts of this clone. The rearrangement joins TRBV6-1 to TRBJ2-2; 11 positions agree with TRBD2. V gave up 2 bases and J gave up 7 bases; unmatched junction bases: 3. The CDR3 covers 15 residues. CDR1 is MNHNS and CDR2 is SASEGT in the germline V gene. The CDR3 spells CASSELAGGLGELFF. CDR3 coding DNA: TGTGCCAGCAGTGAACTAGCGGGAGGTCTCGGGGAGCTGTTTTTT.

Only a few counts were recorded for this clone. The V and J genes are TRBV5-6 and TRBJ1-5; D unresolved. The CDR3 loop spans 14 amino acids. Germline CDR1 SGHDT, CDR2 YYEEEE. V was clipped by 0 bases and J by 2 bases, with 6 bases between them. The CDR3 DNA reads TGTGCCAGCAGCTTGGGGACTGGCAATCAGCCCCAGCATTTT. Translation gives CASSLGTGNQPQHF.

The CDR3 sequence: CASRPRQWVYEQYF. The CDR3 DNA follows: TGTGCCAGCAGGCCTCGACAGTGGGTTTACGAGCAGTACTTC. The chain combines TRBV27 with TRBJ2-7; D perhaps matches TRBD1 (5 bases). The CDR3 totals 14 residues. Per the germline V gene, CDR1 is MNHEY and CDR2 is SMNVEV (reference sequence). V was pared by 6 bases and J by 4 bases, with 16 bases between.